One sample yielded the 2 T cell receptor beta chains listed below, sequenced in a study of T cells in Graves' hyperthyroidism and ophthalmopathy. Amplified TCR beta CDR3 regions derived from RNA transcripts. In the first-round RT-PCR of the TCR CDR3, the HTBI primer set was used. TCRdb recomputed calls from the multiplex PCR reads with MiXCR, one row per CDR3 protein. The table shows some 600,000 distinct CDR3 sequences, with around 13% occurring only once. Sequencing input: blood. These TCRs come from a woman under 40 with Graves' hyperthyroidism that later progressed to Graves' ophthalmopathy.

Only a few counts were recorded for this clonotype. The rearrangement uses TRBV7-9 and TRBJ2-7; weak D call: TRBD2 (6 bases). Germline assignment: CDR1 SEHNR and CDR2 FQNEAQ (reference sequence). The germline V and J ends were trimmed by 0 bases and 9 bases, with 9 bases remaining between them. This CDR3 has 12 amino acids. This CDR3 is CASSLAEGAQYF. For the CDR3, the DNA is TGTGCCAGCAGCTTAGCGGAGGGAGCGCAGTACTTC.

This chain joins TRBV28 and TRBJ2-3, with 14 bases identical to TRBD2. Per germline, CDR1 MDHEN and CDR2 SYDVKM. J gave up 3 bases and V 6 bases, and 8 bases lay outside the gene matches. This CDR3 comprises 17 residues. The CDR3 DNA is TGTGCCAGCAGCTCCGGGACTAGCGGGAGTGGAACAGATACGCAGTATTTT. Translating it yields CASSSGTSGSGTDTQYF. The full variable domain, its missing parts supplied by reference TRBV28 and TRBJ2-3, is DVKVTQSSRYLVKRTGEKVFLECVQDMDHENMFWYRQDPGLGLRLIYFSYDVKMKEKGDIPEGYSVSREKKERFSLILESASTNQTSMYLCASSSGTSGSGTDTQYFGPGTRLTVL.